This T cell receptor beta chain originates from a study of PD-1 blockade in classical Hodgkin lymphoma. Note on this clone: Its target is not known.

The method was immunoSEQ multiplex PCR; TCRdb's version includes in-frame clones alone and lacks a portion of them. The sample includes some 38,000 clones, over 65% of them seen just once. V was clipped by 5 bases and J by 4 bases; unmatched bases: 3. The CDR3 is 14 residues long. Germline assignment: CDR1 MNHEY and CDR2 SMNVEV (reference sequence). There was relapse after autologous stem cell transplantation in every patient, and there was variation in brentuximab vedotin exposure. Best responses fell into complete response, partial response or progressive disease. The study's findings and limits: Possible causes of repertoire differences, disease activity or prior therapy, remain undefined. Complete responders started with a diversity level that resembled newly diagnosed patients at baseline. As was reported, newly diagnosed patients showed lower baseline TCR diversity than healthy donors did.

The source was peripheral blood mononuclear cells (PBMCs), collected before the second cycle of nivolumab. V usage is TRBV27 and J usage is TRBJ1-1; 11 bases agree with TRBD1. The clonotype originates from a human donor with classical Hodgkin lymphoma. CDR3 sequence: CASSPGQGGTEAFF. CDR3 DNA: TGTGCCAGCAGTCCGGGACAGGGGGGCACTGAAGCTTTCTTT.